Listed here are 10 T cell receptor beta chains from one sample, sequenced in a study of response to subunit inactivated influenza vaccine (dated by TCRdb to the late 2010s). Library preparation employed RT-PCR. The sequencer listed for this sample is Illumina HiSeq 2500. The public reads were quality trimmed at Q25 with fastp and then assembled into clones with MiXCR by TCRdb, keeping productive beta chains. Each entry is one CDR3 protein sequence, shown with its most common DNA and genes. This sample lists 500,000 to 600,000 distinct CDR3 sequences; about 15% were detected once. 11% of the sample is held by the ten biggest clonotypes. Here the sequenced sample was PBMCs from blood, taken about 13 days after vaccination. The receptors shown here come from a man aged 50-60 years who received an inactivated influenza vaccine. Donor details come from another sample of the same person, matched by shared clones.

At least ten counts were recorded for this clonotype. V usage is TRBV29-1 and J usage is TRBJ2-1, with 9 bases matching TRBD1. The CDR3 runs 14 residues. CDR1 and CDR2 (germline): SQVTM, ANQGSEA. With 3 bases clipped from V and 9 bases from J, the junction kept 9 bases outside the gene matches. The DNA of the CDR3 is TGCAGCGTTGAGTATCGGGACAGGGATGGTGAGCAGTTCTTC. This encodes CSVEYRDRDGEQFF.

In this sample, this clonotype turned up a few times. The chain uses TRBV5-1 and TRBJ1-2; TRBD1 aligns across 8 bases. V gave up 0 bases and J gave up 2 bases; unmatched junction bases: 3. Looked up from germline, CDR1 is SGHRS and CDR2 is YFSETQ. CDR3 length: 15 amino acids. The CDR3 nucleotides read TGCGCCAGCAGCTTGGATCGACAGGGGAACTATGGCTACACCTTC. It translates to CASSLDRQGNYGYTF.

The gene calls are TRBV20-1 and TRBJ1-1; D unclear. V dropped 0 bases and J dropped 2 bases, with 13 bases sitting between them. The V gene's germline CDR1 is DFQATT and CDR2 SNEGSKA (reference sequence). The CDR3 consists of 15 residues. CDR3 amino acids: CSARDVGTVNTEAFF. The CDR3 DNA sequence: TGCAGTGCTAGAGATGTGGGCACCGTAAACACTGAAGCTTTCTTT.

V is TRBV7-9 and J is TRBJ2-2, with D perhaps given as TRBD1 or TRBD2 (5 bases each). Germline V gives CDR1 SEHNR, CDR2 FQNEAQ (reference sequence). Deletions cut 5 bases from V and 4 bases from J, with 11 bases between. The CDR3 covers 14 residues. The CDR3 reads CASSIGTITGELFF. The CDR3 DNA is TGTGCCAGCAGCATTGGGACGATCACCGGGGAGCTGTTTTTT.

This clonotype was observed many times. J is TRBJ1-5 and V is TRBV18; the D gene is possibly TRBD1 (6 bases). Trimming removed 3 bases from V and 5 bases from J, with 8 bases in between. The CDR3 has 13 residues. Germline CDR1 KGHSH, CDR2 LQKENI. The CDR3 DNA sequence: TGTGCCAGCTCACCGGACAGTTATCAGCCCCAGCATTTT. It encodes CASSPDSYQPQHF.

The chain combines TRBV20-1 with TRBJ2-5; D perhaps matches TRBD1 (6 bases). V dropped 3 bases and J dropped 0 bases, with 11 bases sitting between them. CDR1 DFQATT and CDR2 SNEGSKA come from the germline V gene (reference sequence). The CDR3 loop spans 14 amino acids. CDR3 region: CSARDRDNQETQYF. The CDR3 nucleotides read TGCAGTGCTAGGGACCGGGACAACCAAGAGACCCAGTACTTC.

This chain joins TRBV6-5 and TRBJ2-1; D perhaps matches TRBD1 (5 bases). This CDR3 has 16 residues. Between the trimmed V and J ends, which lost 2 bases and 5 bases, there was a span of 16 bases. The germline V gene encodes CDR1 MNHEY and CDR2 SVGAGI. CDR3 region: CASSYGAGLDHNEQFF. The CDR3 nucleotides read TGTGCCAGCAGTTACGGGGCAGGGCTAGACCACAATGAGCAGTTCTTC.

The V gene is TRBV20-1, the J gene TRBJ2-2; 7 bases agree with TRBD1. The length of the CDR3 is 18 residues. Germline assignment: CDR1 DFQATT and CDR2 SNEGSKA (reference sequence). The ends lost 0 bases at V and 2 bases at J; junction bases unmatched: 12. For the CDR3, the DNA is TGCAGTGCTAGAGACACCCTATCCGGGACAGACAACACCGGGGAGCTGTTTTTT. As protein: CSARDTLSGTDNTGELFF.

This clonotype was seen ten or more times. CDR3: CASSFTGLAGGLEYNEQFF. CDR3 nucleotides: TGTGCCAGCAGCTTCACCGGACTAGCGGGAGGCCTAGAGTACAATGAGCAGTTCTTC. The chain has TRBV11-1 and TRBJ2-1, with 14 nucleotides matching TRBD2. The CDR3 is 19 amino acids. V shed 3 bases, J shed 4 bases, and the junction held 11 bases outside the gene matches. Germline CDR1 and CDR2: SGHAT and FQDESV (reference sequence). Full variable domain (remainder filled in from reference TRBV11-1 and TRBJ2-1): EAEVAQSPRYKITEKSQAVAFWCDPISGHATLYWYRQILGQGPELLVQFQDESVVDDSQLPKDRFSAERLKGVDSTLKIQPAELGDSAMYLCASSFTGLAGGLEYNEQFFGPGTRLTVL.

This clonotype was detected a few times. The chain couples TRBV9 to TRBJ2-5; D remains ambiguous. This CDR3 region has 14 residues. The V end was cut by 4 bases, the J end by 5 bases, with 15 bases between. Germline loops: CDR1 SGDLS, CDR2 YYNGEE. CDR3 nucleotides: TGTGCCAGCAGCCCCCCGTTAGCTGTGGAGACCCAGTACTTC. This codes for CASSPPLAVETQYF.